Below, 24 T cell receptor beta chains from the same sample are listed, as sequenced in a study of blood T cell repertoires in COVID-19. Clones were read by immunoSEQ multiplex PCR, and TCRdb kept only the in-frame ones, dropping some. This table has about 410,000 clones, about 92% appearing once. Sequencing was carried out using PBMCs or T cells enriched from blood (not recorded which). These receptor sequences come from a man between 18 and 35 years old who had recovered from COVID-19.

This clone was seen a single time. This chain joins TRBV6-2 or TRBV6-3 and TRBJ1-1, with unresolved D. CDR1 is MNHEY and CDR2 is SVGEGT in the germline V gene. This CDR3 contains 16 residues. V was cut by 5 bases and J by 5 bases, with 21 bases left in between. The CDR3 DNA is TGTGCCAGCAGTCACTACACCCGGGGTCCGAGGACTGAAGCTTTCTTT. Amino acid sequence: CASSHYTRGPRTEAFF.

In DNA form, the CDR3 reads TGTGCCAGCAGCCAACGACAGGGAAGGGATGAAAAACTGTTTTTT. Translated, it gives CASSQRQGRDEKLFF. This chain uses TRBV3-1 (or the pseudogene TRBV3-2) with TRBJ1-4; 7 positions agree with TRBD1. The CDR3 is 15 residues long. The V gene end was trimmed by 2 bases and the J gene end by 6 bases; junction bases not matched to a gene: 6. CDR1 and CDR2 (germline): LGHDT, YNNKEL (reference sequence).

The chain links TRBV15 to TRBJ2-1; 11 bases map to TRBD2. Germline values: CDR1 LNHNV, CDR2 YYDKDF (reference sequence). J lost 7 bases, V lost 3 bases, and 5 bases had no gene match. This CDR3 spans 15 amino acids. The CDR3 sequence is CATSSTSGGPNEQFF. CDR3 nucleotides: TGTGCCACCAGCAGTACTAGCGGGGGACCAAATGAGCAGTTCTTC.

CDR3 in amino acids: CASSFAPNNEQFF. CDR3 bases: TGTGCCAGTAGTTTCGCACCTAACAATGAGCAGTTCTTC. The rearrangement joins TRBV19 to TRBJ2-1; D unclear. Germline values: CDR1 LNHDA, CDR2 SQIVND (reference sequence). Trimming removed 5 bases at V and 5 bases at J, with 10 bases between. This CDR3 comprises 13 residues.

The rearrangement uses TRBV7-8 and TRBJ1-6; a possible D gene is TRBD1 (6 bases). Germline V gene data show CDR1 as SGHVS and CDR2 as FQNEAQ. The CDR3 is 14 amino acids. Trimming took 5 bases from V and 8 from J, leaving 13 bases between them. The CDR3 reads CASSNTGYDSPLHF. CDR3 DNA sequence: TGTGCCAGCAGCAACACAGGGTATGATTCACCCCTCCACTTT.

The CDR3 coding sequence is TGTGCCATCAATGACAGGAGGGACGAGCAGTACTTC. Its protein product is CAINDRRDEQYF. The chain links TRBV10-3 to TRBJ2-7; D may match TRBD1 or TRBD2 (6 bases each). CDR1 is ENHRY, CDR2 SYGVKD, per germline. The CDR3 length is 12 residues. Trimming removed 7 bases from V and 5 bases from J, with 12 bases in between.

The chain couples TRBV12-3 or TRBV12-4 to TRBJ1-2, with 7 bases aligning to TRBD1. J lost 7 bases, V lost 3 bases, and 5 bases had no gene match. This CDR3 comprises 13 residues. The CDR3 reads CASSFGGGGGYTF. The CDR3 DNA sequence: TGTGCCAGCAGTTTTGGAGGGGGCGGTGGCTACACCTTC.

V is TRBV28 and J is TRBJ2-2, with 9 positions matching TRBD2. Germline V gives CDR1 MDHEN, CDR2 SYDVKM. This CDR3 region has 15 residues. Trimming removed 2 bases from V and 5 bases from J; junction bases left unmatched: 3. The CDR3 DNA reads TGTGCCAGCAGTTTAAGGCTAGCGGGGACCGGGGAGCTGTTTTTT. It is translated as CASSLRLAGTGELFF.

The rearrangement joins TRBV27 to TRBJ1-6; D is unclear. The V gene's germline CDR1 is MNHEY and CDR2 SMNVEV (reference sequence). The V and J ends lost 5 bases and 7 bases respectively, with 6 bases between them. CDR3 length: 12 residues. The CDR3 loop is CASSEQNSPLHF. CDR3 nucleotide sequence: TGTGCCAGCAGTGAACAGAATTCACCCCTCCACTTT.

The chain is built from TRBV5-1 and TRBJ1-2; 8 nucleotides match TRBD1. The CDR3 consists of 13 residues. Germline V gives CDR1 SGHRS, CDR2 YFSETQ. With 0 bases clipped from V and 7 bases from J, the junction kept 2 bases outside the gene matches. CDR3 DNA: TGCGCCAGCAGCTTGGGACAGGGGCCTGGCTACACCTTC. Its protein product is CASSLGQGPGYTF.

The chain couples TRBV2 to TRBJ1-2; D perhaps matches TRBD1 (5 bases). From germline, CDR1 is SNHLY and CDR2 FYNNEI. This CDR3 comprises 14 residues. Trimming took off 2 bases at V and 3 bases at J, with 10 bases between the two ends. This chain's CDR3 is CASSEIGHDYGYTF. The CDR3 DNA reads TGTGCCAGCAGTGAAATCGGACACGACTATGGCTACACCTTC.

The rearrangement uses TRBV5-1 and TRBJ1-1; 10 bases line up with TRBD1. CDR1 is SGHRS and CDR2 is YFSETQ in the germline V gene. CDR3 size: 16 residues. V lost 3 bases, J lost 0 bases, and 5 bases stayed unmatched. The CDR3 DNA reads TGCGCCAGCAGCTCGACAGGGGGCTCTATGAACACTGAAGCTTTCTTT. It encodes CASSSTGGSMNTEAFF.

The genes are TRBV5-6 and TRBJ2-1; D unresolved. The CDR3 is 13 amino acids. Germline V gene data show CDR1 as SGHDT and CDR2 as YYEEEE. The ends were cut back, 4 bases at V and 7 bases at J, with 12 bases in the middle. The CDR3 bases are TGTGCCAGCAGCCTGTCAGACGGGAATGAGCAGTTCTTC. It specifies CASSLSDGNEQFF.

CDR3 in DNA: TGTGCCAGCAGCTCCAGGACAGGGGCCTATGGCTACACCTTC. It codes for CASSSRTGAYGYTF. The genes are TRBV7-2 and TRBJ1-2, with TRBD1 matching 9 bases. After removal of 4 bases from V and 4 bases from J, the junction contained 4 bases not matched to a gene. Germline V gene sequence: CDR1 SGHTA, CDR2 FQGNSA. This CDR3 is built from 14 residues.

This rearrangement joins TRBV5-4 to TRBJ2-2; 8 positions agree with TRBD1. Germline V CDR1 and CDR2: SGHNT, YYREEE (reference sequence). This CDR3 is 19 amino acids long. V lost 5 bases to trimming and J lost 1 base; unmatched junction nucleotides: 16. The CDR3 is CASRLGAGTGRLNTGELFF. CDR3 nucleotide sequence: TGTGCCAGCAGACTAGGTGCCGGGACAGGCCGACTGAACACCGGGGAGCTGTTTTTT.

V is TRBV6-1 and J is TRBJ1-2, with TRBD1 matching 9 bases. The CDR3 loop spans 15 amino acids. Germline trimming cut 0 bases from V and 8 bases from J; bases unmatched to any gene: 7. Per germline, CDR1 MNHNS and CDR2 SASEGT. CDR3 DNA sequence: TGTGCCAGCAGTGAAGCTTTGTGGACAGGGGAAGGCTACACCTTC. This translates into CASSEALWTGEGYTF.

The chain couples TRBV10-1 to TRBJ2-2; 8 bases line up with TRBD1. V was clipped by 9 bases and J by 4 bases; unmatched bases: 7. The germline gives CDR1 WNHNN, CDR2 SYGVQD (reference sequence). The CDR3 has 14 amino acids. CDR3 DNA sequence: TGCGCCAGGACCGGGACAGGAGTCACCGGGGAGCTGTTTTTT. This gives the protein CARTGTGVTGELFF.

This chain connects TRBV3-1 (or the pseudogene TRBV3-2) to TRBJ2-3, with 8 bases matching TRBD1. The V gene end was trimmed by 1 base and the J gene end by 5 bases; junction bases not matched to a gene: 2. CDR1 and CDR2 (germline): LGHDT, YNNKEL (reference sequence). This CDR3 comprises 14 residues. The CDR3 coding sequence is TGTGCCAGCAGCCAAGGACAGGGGATAGATACGCAGTATTTT. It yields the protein CASSQGQGIDTQYF.

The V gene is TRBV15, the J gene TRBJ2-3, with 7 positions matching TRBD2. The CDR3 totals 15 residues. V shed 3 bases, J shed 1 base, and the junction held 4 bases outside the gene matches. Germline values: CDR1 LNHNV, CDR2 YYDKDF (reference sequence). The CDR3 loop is CATSSGGGGTDTQYF. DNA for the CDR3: TGTGCCACCAGCAGTGGGGGGGGAGGCACAGATACGCAGTATTTT.

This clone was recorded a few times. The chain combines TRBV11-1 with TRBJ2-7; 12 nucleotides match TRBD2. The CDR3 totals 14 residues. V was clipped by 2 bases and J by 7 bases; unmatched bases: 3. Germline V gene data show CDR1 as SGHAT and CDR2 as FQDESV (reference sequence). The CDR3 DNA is TGTGCCAGCAGCTTATCCGGACTAGCGGGGGAGCAGTACTTC. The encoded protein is CASSLSGLAGEQYF. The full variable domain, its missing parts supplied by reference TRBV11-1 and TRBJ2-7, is EAEVAQSPRYKITEKSQAVAFWCDPISGHATLYWYRQILGQGPELLVQFQDESVVDDSQLPKDRFSAERLKGVDSTLKIQPAELGDSAMYLCASSLSGLAGEQYFGPGTRLTVT.

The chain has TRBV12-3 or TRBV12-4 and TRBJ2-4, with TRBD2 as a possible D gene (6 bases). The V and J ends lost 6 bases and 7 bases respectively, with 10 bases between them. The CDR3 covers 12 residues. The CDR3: CASRGDLNIQYF. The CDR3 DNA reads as TGTGCCAGCAGAGGGGACTTGAACATTCAGTACTTC.

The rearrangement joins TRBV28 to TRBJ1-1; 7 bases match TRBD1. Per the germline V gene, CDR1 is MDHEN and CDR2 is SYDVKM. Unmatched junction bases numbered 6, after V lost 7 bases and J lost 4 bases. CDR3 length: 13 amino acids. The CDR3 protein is CASTPGGRTEAFF. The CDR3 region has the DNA TGTGCCAGCACCCCAGGGGGTCGCACTGAAGCTTTCTTT.

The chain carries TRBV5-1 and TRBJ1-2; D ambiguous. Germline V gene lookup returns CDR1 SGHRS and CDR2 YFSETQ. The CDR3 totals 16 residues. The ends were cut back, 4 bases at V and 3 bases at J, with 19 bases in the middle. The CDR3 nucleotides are TGCGCCAGCAGCAACCGGGTCCCCGGCGCATACTATGGCTACACCTTC. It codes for CASSNRVPGAYYGYTF.

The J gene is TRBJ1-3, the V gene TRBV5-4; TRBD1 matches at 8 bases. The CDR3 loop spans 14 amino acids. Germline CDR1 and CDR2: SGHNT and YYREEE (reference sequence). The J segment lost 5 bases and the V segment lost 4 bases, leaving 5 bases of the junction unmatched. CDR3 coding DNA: TGTGCCAGCAGCGATACAGGGGGTAGAAACACCATATATTTT. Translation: CASSDTGGRNTIYF.